This T cell receptor (beta chain) is drawn from a study of graft-versus-host responses after intestinal transplantation. Findings of the study overall: The authors found GvH clones in recipient marrow, some appearing first in ileum or blood.

With respect to this clone: Its antigen is currently unknown.

Method: immunoSEQ multiplex PCR; TCRdb's copy keeps in-frame clones and lacks some. The repertoire has about 29,000 clones, 90% to 95% of them found once; the top ten carry under 0.9%. This CDR3 is built from 15 residues. Germline lookup yields CDR1 MNHNS and CDR2 SASEGT. V lost 6 bases, J lost 0 bases, and 12 bases lay in between. The clonotype was recovered from a human patient who received an intestinal transplant, so some T cells may come from the graft donor. The chain carries TRBV6-1 and TRBJ1-3; D is perhaps TRBD1 (6 bases). Sample: PBMCs, taken roughly 68 days after intestinal transplant. CDR3 sequence (DNA): TGTGCCAGCAGCGTAGACAGGAGCTCTGGAAACACCATATATTTT. It codes for CASSVDRSSGNTIYF.